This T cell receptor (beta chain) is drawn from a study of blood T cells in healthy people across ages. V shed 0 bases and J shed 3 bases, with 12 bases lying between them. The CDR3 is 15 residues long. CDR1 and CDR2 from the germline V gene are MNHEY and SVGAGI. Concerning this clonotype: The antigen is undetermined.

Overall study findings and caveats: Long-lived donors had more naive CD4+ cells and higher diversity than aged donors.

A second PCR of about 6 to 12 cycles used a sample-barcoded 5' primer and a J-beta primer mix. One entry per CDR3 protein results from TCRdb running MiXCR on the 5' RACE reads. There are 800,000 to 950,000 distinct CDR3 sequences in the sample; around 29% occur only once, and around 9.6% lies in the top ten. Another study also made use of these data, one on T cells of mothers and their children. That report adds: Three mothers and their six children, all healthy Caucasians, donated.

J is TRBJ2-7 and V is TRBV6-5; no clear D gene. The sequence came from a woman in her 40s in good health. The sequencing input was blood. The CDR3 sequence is CASSYSSARDYEQYF. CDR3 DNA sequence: TGTGCCAGCAGTTACTCATCGGCTAGGGACTACGAGCAGTACTTC.